This TCR beta chain was captured by sequencing in a study of spatial heterogeneity in lung cancer. This clonotype appeared many times. Unique molecular identifiers, one per molecule, were present on every TCR cDNA molecule. TCRdb reprocessed the 5' RACE reads with MiXCR, giving one entry per CDR3 protein. The data show just over 70,000 distinct CDR3 sequences, over 7% seen once. This CDR3 is built from 15 residues. V lost 5 bases to trimming and J lost 8 bases, with 18 bases between them. The time point is: blood at routine non-recurrence follow-up after resection. The source was PBMCs, collected at follow-up. This chain links TRBV12-3 or TRBV12-4 with TRBJ1-4; possible D gene TRBD1, 5 bases. The source is a female donor with early-stage non-small cell lung cancer. In DNA, the CDR3 is TGTGCCAGCAGTGTGCAGCAGGGCCCCTGGGAAAAACTGTTTTTT. It specifies CASSVQQGPWEKLFF.